This T cell receptor beta chain came from a study of blood T cell repertoires in COVID-19. At the level of the study: PBMCs, B-cell-depleted T cells, or T cells were the source of the cDNA or gDNA that made up the material.

Deletions cut 2 bases from V and 5 bases from J, with 9 bases between. The CDR3 covers 13 residues. Germline values: CDR1 SGHNT, CDR2 YENEEA. The assay was immunoSEQ multiplex PCR, and TCRdb's table has in-frame clones only and misses some. Here the sample spans hundreds of thousands of clones, roughly 85% being singletons. The cohort comprised adults aged roughly 18 to 95 years residing in about two dozen US areas. Each participant's cohort was designated according to participant-reported clinical history. Those designated as exposed participants met a COVID-19 case within 2 weeks before study entry.

The rearrangement uses TRBV11-3 and TRBJ1-1, with D perhaps matching TRBD1 (6 bases). The sequenced material came from PBMCs or T cells enriched from blood (not recorded which). This receptor was identified in a woman aged 25 to 39 who had been exposed to COVID-19. The CDR3 protein is CASSLLRGTEAFF. In nucleotides, the CDR3 is TGTGCCAGCAGCTTATTAAGGGGGACTGAAGCTTTCTTT.